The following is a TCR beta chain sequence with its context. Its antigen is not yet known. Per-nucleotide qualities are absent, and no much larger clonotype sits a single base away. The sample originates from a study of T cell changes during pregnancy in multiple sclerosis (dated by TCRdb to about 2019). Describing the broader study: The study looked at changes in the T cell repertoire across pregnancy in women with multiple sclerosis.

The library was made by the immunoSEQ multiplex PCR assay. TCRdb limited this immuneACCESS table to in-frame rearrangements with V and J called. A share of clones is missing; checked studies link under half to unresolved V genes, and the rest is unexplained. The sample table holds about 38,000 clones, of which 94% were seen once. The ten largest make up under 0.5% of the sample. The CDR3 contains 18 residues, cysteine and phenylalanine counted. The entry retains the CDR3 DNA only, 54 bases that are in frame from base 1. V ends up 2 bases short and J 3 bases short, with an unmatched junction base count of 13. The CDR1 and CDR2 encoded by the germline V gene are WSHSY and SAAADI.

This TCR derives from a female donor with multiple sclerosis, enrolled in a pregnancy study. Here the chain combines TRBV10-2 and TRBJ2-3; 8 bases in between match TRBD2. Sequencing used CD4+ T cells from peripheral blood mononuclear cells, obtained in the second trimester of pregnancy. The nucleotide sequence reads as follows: TGCGCCAGCAGTGAGCTCTTGAATAGCGGGATGGGGACAGATACGCAGTATTTT. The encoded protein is CASSELLNSGMGTDTQYF.